What follows describes a single TCR beta chain. Antigen unknown. The data originate from a study of T cell repertoires in cytomegalovirus infection. Study context: CMV epitopes, recently identified HLA-C-restricted and well-studied HLA-B-restricted, were used. The public TCR beta signatures pointed to both CMV infection and matching HLA type. The study's findings and limits: The response measured ex vivo was dominated by TCR beta clonotypes (HLA-C-restricted and CMV-specific). Summed frequency of public TCR beta families distinguished CMV carriers with the relevant HLA.

The V and J ends lost 7 bases and 0 bases respectively, with 9 bases between them. The CDR3 contains 14 residues. MiXCR, run by TCRdb on the reads, gives a single entry per CDR3 protein. In the table there are roughly 500,000 distinct CDR3 sequences, around a third of which are singletons. This specimen was cultured PBMCs, taken from culture after CMV antigen stimulation. The origin of this receptor is a human donor in good health (CMV status not recorded). Some clones in this sample may be carry-over from other donors' samples. V gene TRBV7-1 combines with J gene TRBJ2-2, with D unresolved. TRBV7-1 is annotated as an ORF whose role is uncertain. CDR3 amino acids: CASTPDTNTGELFF. The CDR3 bases are TGTGCCAGCACGCCCGATACGAACACCGGGGAGCTGTTTTTT.